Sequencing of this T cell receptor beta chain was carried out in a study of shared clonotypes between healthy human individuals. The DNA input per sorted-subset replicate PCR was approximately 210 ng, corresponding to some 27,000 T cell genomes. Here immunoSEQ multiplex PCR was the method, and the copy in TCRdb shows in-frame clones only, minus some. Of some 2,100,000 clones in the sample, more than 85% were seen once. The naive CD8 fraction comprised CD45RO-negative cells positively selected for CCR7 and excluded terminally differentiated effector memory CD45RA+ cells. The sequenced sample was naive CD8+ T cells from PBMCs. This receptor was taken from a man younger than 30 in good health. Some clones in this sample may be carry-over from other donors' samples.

CDR3 protein: CASSSELAGHYNEQFF. The CDR3 nucleotides read TGTGCCAGCAGCTCGGAGCTAGCGGGCCACTACAATGAGCAGTTCTTC. J is TRBJ2-1 and V is TRBV7-9; 8 positions match TRBD2. J was trimmed by 3 bases and V by 4 bases; bases with no gene match: 8. CDR1 and CDR2 (germline): SEHNR, FQNEAQ (reference sequence). The CDR3 sequence is 16 residues long.